The 12 T cell receptor beta chains below come from one sample, sequenced in a study of vaccination effects on CD4 cells after COVID-19. These receptors have no known antigen. Clones were sequenced by immunoSEQ multiplex PCR, and TCRdb holds only the in-frame ones, with some missing. Altogether 68,000 or so clones are present, 75% to 85% being singletons, with the ten largest covering 9.5% to 15%. Antigen-specific CD4+ T cells expanded by the ViraFEST assay with viral peptide pools were then sequenced. With around ten days of culture completed, CD4+ T cells were isolated. Negative nucleocapsid antibody tests before and after vaccination confirmed no previous SARS-CoV-2 infection. This specimen consisted of CD4+ T cells from PBMCs cultured with SARS-CoV-2 spike peptides, obtained before COVID-19 vaccination. These receptors came from a human donor who received a COVID-19 vaccine.

The rearrangement links TRBV10-1 to TRBJ1-1; D not certain. CDR1 WNHNN and CDR2 SYGVQD come from the germline V gene (reference sequence). The CDR3 is 14 amino acids. V shed 1 base and J shed 2 bases, with 8 bases lying between them. The CDR3 DNA reads TGCGCCAGCAGTGAGTTCCTGGGAAACACTGAAGCTTTCTTT. Protein: CASSEFLGNTEAFF.

This clone was observed a handful of times. The chain couples TRBV5-1 to TRBJ2-1; 7 nucleotides match TRBD1. The CDR3 has 17 amino acids. V dropped 1 base and J dropped 4; count of bases not matched to a gene: 11. The germline V gene has CDR1 SGHRS and CDR2 YFSETQ. The CDR3 sequence is CASSLNFVGQSYNEQFF. The CDR3 DNA sequence: TGCGCCAGCAGCTTGAATTTTGTGGGACAGTCGTACAATGAGCAGTTCTTC.

CDR3 region: CASRAVRQQETQYF. CDR3 nucleotide sequence: TGTGCCAGCAGAGCCGTCCGTCAGCAAGAGACCCAGTACTTC. The genes are TRBV6-5 and TRBJ2-5, with D uncertain. CDR1 is MNHEY and CDR2 is SVGAGI in the germline V gene. The CDR3 spans 14 residues. Deletions cut 6 bases from V and 2 bases from J, with 13 bases between.

The rearrangement links TRBV3-1 (or the pseudogene TRBV3-2) to TRBJ1-2; unclear D gene. Germline CDR1 LGHDT, CDR2 YNNKEL (reference sequence). Deletions cut 3 bases from V and 0 bases from J, with 11 bases between. The CDR3 has 15 residues. CDR3 loop: CASSQRQGANYGYTF. Here the CDR3 DNA reads TGTGCCAGCAGCCAGAGGCAAGGAGCTAACTATGGCTACACCTTC.

This clone came up once. The junction differs from germline at one of its ends, possibly a read error. This chain links TRBV5-1 with TRBJ1-2; no clear D. The germline gives CDR1 SGHRS, CDR2 YFSETQ. The CDR3 contains 16 residues. The CDR3 sequence is CASRLVGISTNYGYTF. The CDR3 DNA reads TGCGCCAGCAGATTGGTAGGGATAAGTACTAACTATGGCTACACCTTC. The variable domain in full, completed from reference TRBV5-1 and TRBJ1-2, reads KAGVTQTPRYLIKTRGQQVTLSCSPISGHRSVSWYQQTPGQGLQFLFEYFSETQRNKGNFPGRFSGRQFSNSRSEMNVSTLELGDSALYLCASRLVGISTNYGYTFGSGTRLTVV.

This chain connects TRBV5-1 to TRBJ2-5; no clear D gene. Germline V gene sequence: CDR1 SGHRS, CDR2 YFSETQ. This CDR3 spans 13 amino acids. With 2 bases removed from V and 1 base from J, the gap between germline ends came to 6 bases. CDR3 in DNA: TGCGCCAGCAGCTTTTGGACCCAAGAGACCCAGTACTTC. Residues: CASSFWTQETQYF.

The chain combines TRBV19 with TRBJ1-1; possibly TRBD1 for D (6 bases). CDR3 length equals 13 residues. Germline lookup yields CDR1 LNHDA and CDR2 SQIVND (reference sequence). V was trimmed by 5 bases and J by 2 bases, leaving 9 bases between them. CDR3 DNA: TGTGCCAGTAGTCTGACAGGAAACACTGAAGCTTTCTTT. Its translation: CASSLTGNTEAFF.

The rearrangement joins TRBV18 to TRBJ2-3; D possibly corresponds to TRBD2 (6 bases). This CDR3 contains 13 residues. Germline V gives CDR1 KGHSH, CDR2 LQKENI. The germline V and J ends were trimmed by 5 bases and 4 bases, with 10 bases remaining between them. CDR3 coding DNA: TGTGCCAGCTCAGCCGAGCGGGCAGATACGCAGTATTTT. Protein product: CASSAERADTQYF.

The rearrangement uses TRBV3-1 (or the pseudogene TRBV3-2) and TRBJ1-2, with no clear D. The germline V gene has CDR1 LGHDT and CDR2 YNNKEL (reference sequence). Trimming took 1 base from V and 7 from J, leaving 10 bases between them. This CDR3 comprises 13 residues. The CDR3 sequence: CASSQGPLSGYTF. The CDR3 DNA reads TGTGCCAGCAGCCAAGGACCATTAAGTGGCTACACCTTC.

This chain links TRBV18 with TRBJ1-3; D perhaps matches TRBD1 (5 bases). V was shortened by 2 bases and J by 0 bases, with 11 bases between the two germline ends. From germline, CDR1 is KGHSH and CDR2 LQKENI. CDR3 size: 16 residues. CDR3 residues: CASSPGTTYSGNTIYF. The CDR3 DNA follows: TGTGCCAGCTCACCAGGGACCACTTACTCTGGAAACACCATATATTTT.

This clone has only a few counts. This chain joins TRBV3-1 (or the pseudogene TRBV3-2) and TRBJ1-6, with 7 nucleotides matching TRBD1. The V gene end was trimmed by 3 bases and the J gene end by 1 base; junction bases not matched to a gene: 6. Germline CDR1 is LGHDT and CDR2 is YNNKEL (reference sequence). The CDR3 is 17 residues long. CDR3 amino acids: CASSQPKTGSYNSPLHF. The CDR3 DNA reads as TGTGCCAGCAGCCAGCCCAAGACAGGGTCCTATAATTCACCCCTCCACTTT.

This chain uses TRBV30 with TRBJ1-5; D possibly corresponds to TRBD1 (5 bases). CDR3 length: 13 residues. Germline loops: CDR1 GTSNPN, CDR2 SVGIG (reference sequence). With 3 bases removed from V and 7 bases from J, the gap between germline ends came to 13 bases. In DNA, the CDR3 is TGTGCCTGGAGCGTCCAGGGTGGACAGCCCCAGCATTTT. This sequence encodes CAWSVQGGQPQHF.